A single sample gave rise to the 20 T cell receptor beta chains below, sequenced in a study of blood T cell repertoires in COVID-19. Assay used: immunoSEQ multiplex PCR; TCRdb lists only in-frame clones, some missing. The table records tens of thousands of clones, over 80% of them present only once. The sample was peripheral blood. The receptors were gathered from a human donor with active COVID-19. The donor label of this sample is uncertain.

The V call is TRBV5-1, the J call TRBJ2-3, with a tentative D call TRBD2 (5 bases). The germline CDR1 and CDR2 sequences are SGHRS and YFSETQ. Between the trimmed V and J ends, which lost 4 bases and 6 bases, there was a span of 18 bases. The CDR3 loop spans 15 amino acids. CDR3 protein: CASSAGGGVKDTQYF. As DNA, the CDR3 is TGCGCCAGCAGCGCCGGAGGAGGTGTTAAGGATACGCAGTATTTT. Variable domain in full (rest from reference TRBV5-1 and TRBJ2-3): KAGVTQTPRYLIKTRGQQVTLSCSPISGHRSVSWYQQTPGQGLQFLFEYFSETQRNKGNFPGRFSGRQFSNSRSEMNVSTLELGDSALYLCASSAGGGVKDTQYFGPGTRLTVL.

CDR3 amino acids: CASSPEPQTGAFF. CDR3 coding DNA: TGTGCCAGCTCACCTGAGCCCCAAACCGGAGCTTTCTTT. The chain employs TRBV18 and TRBJ1-1, with D unresolved. Trimming left V 3 bases short and J 10 bases short, with 15 bases between. This CDR3 is built from 13 residues. In germline, CDR1 is KGHSH, CDR2 LQKENI. Supplemented by reference TRBV18 and TRBJ1-1, the full variable domain reads NAGVMQNPRHLVRRRGQEARLRCSPMKGHSHVYWYRQLPEEGLKFMVYLQKENIIDESGMPKERFSAEFPKEGPSILRIQQVVRGDSAAYFCASSPEPQTGAFFGQGTRLTVV.

CDR3 in DNA: TGTGCCAGCAGCTTAGGATTGGCAGAGGCAAACATTCAGTACTTC. This encodes CASSLGLAEANIQYF. The V call is TRBV11-1, the J call TRBJ2-4; no reliable D call. Germline V CDR1 and CDR2: SGHAT, FQDESV (reference sequence). This CDR3 contains 15 residues. V was trimmed by 1 base and J by 6 bases, leaving 13 bases between them. Using reference TRBV11-1 and TRBJ2-4 for the parts outside the CDR3, the full variable domain is EAEVAQSPRYKITEKSQAVAFWCDPISGHATLYWYRQILGQGPELLVQFQDESVVDDSQLPKDRFSAERLKGVDSTLKIQPAELGDSAMYLCASSLGLAEANIQYFGAGTRLSVL.

The chain joins TRBV3-1 (or the pseudogene TRBV3-2) to TRBJ1-1; D is uncertain. V lost 1 base to trimming and J lost 4 bases, with 7 bases between them. The CDR3 contains 13 residues. Looked up from germline, CDR1 is LGHDT and CDR2 is YNNKEL (reference sequence). The CDR3 loop reads CASSQAMSTEAFF. The DNA of the CDR3 is TGTGCCAGCAGCCAAGCTATGAGCACTGAAGCTTTCTTT.

This chain links TRBV7-8 with TRBJ2-1; TRBD2 matches at 9 bases. CDR3 length: 13 amino acids. The germline V gene encodes CDR1 SGHVS and CDR2 FQNEAQ. J was trimmed by 15 bases and V by 5 bases; bases with no gene match: 11. The CDR3 DNA is TGTGCCAGCAGCCCGCGGGAGGGCCGAAGTCTGTTCTTC. It encodes CASSPREGRSLFF.

The chain has TRBV5-6 and TRBJ2-1; a weak D match, TRBD2 (6 bases). CDR1 is SGHDT, CDR2 YYEEEE, per germline. The CDR3 extends over 16 amino acids. The V end was cut by 1 base, the J end by 0 bases, with 11 bases between. CDR3 nucleotides: TGTGCCAGCAGCTTGATTGACGGGAGCTCCTACAATGAGCAGTTCTTC. Translation gives CASSLIDGSSYNEQFF.

The chain has TRBV5-4 and TRBJ2-3, with D perhaps TRBD1 (5 bases). Germline CDR1 and CDR2: SGHNT and YYREEE (reference sequence). V lost 6 bases, J lost 5 bases, and 19 bases lay in between. The CDR3 consists of 15 residues. DNA for the CDR3: TGTGCCAGCACCTCAAGGGCGCAAGGGGTAGATACGCAGTATTTT. This sequence encodes CASTSRAQGVDTQYF.

The V gene is TRBV7-2, the J gene TRBJ2-3; D not resolved. There are 15 residues in the CDR3. The ends were cut back, 1 base at V and 2 bases at J, with 10 bases in the middle. Per the germline V gene, CDR1 is SGHTA and CDR2 is FQGNSA. CDR3 amino acids: CASSLENYYTDTQYF. CDR3 coding DNA: TGTGCCAGCAGCTTAGAGAACTACTACACAGATACGCAGTATTTT.

The table lists this clone with a count of one. This sequence joins TRBV14 and TRBJ1-1; D is possibly TRBD1 (5 bases). The V end lost 3 bases, the J end lost 0 bases, and 17 bases lay between the germline ends. Germline V CDR1 and CDR2: SGHDN, FVKESK. The CDR3 has 17 amino acids. The CDR3 region is CASSHSGRGIVNTEAFF. The CDR3 DNA reads as TGTGCCAGCAGCCACTCGGGGAGGGGAATAGTGAACACTGAAGCTTTCTTT. The entire variable domain, with the rest obtained from reference TRBV14 and TRBJ1-1, is as follows: EAGVTQFPSHSVIEKGQTVTLRCDPISGHDNLYWYRRVMGKEIKFLLHFVKESKQDESGMPNNRFLAERTGGTYSTLKVQPAELEDSGVYFCASSHSGRGIVNTEAFFGQGTRLTVV.

The V and J genes are TRBV25-1 and TRBJ1-1, with TRBD1 matching over 10 bases. Per the germline V gene, CDR1 is MGHDK and CDR2 is SYGVNS. CDR3 length: 15 amino acids. Trimming took 6 bases from V and 6 from J; bases not matched to a gene: 10. The CDR3 DNA sequence: TGTGCCAGCAGGGGACAGGGGTCAGGGTTGGCTGAAGCTTTCTTT. Protein product: CASRGQGSGLAEAFF.

This chain joins TRBV6-5 and TRBJ2-7; TRBD1 might be the D (5 bases). CDR1 is MNHEY and CDR2 is SVGAGI in the germline V gene. The CDR3 has 13 residues. With 6 bases removed from V and 2 bases from J, the gap between germline ends came to 11 bases. The CDR3 region has the DNA TGTGCCAGCAGGACAGAACTAACCTACGAGCAGTACTTC. Its translation: CASRTELTYEQYF.

CDR3 sequence: CASSPETGPEAFF. As DNA, the CDR3 is TGTGCCAGCAGTCCAGAGACAGGGCCTGAAGCTTTCTTT. This chain links TRBV12-3 or TRBV12-4 with TRBJ1-1, with 7 bases fitting TRBD1. The CDR3 totals 13 residues. Germline trimming cut 5 bases from V and 6 bases from J; bases unmatched to any gene: 6.

This clone was recorded only once. The genes are TRBV4-3 and TRBJ2-1; 11 bases map to TRBD2. In germline, CDR1 is LGHNA, CDR2 YSLEER. The CDR3 spans 17 residues. Trimming at V came to 5 bases and at J to 8 bases, leaving 14 bases not matched to a gene. The DNA for the CDR3 is TGCGCCAGCAGCACCCCCATAGCGGGAGGGCCTATGGATGAGCAGTTCTTC. It is translated as CASSTPIAGGPMDEQFF.

The rearrangement joins TRBV19 to TRBJ2-2; 10 bases agree with TRBD2. Germline CDR1 is LNHDA and CDR2 is SQIVND (reference sequence). Unmatched junction bases numbered 4, after V lost 6 bases and J lost 3 bases. This CDR3 is built from 15 residues. The CDR3 nucleotides are TGTGCCAGTAGGAGCGGGGGGGCTCACACCGGGGAGCTGTTTTTT. This encodes CASRSGGAHTGELFF.

J is TRBJ2-7 and V is TRBV18; TRBD1 matches at 7 bases. The CDR3 sequence is 13 residues long. Germline V gives CDR1 KGHSH, CDR2 LQKENI. V trimming: 2 bases; J trimming: 5 bases; junction bases outside the gene matches: 3. CDR3 nucleotide sequence: TGTGCCAGCTCACCAGGACAGGCCAACGAGCAGTACTTC. Its translation is CASSPGQANEQYF.

The V call is TRBV6-2 or TRBV6-3, the J call TRBJ2-1; 8 bases are shared with TRBD1. The CDR3 runs 12 residues. The V gene end was trimmed by 4 bases and the J gene end by 8 bases; junction bases not matched to a gene: 1. Germline V gene data show CDR1 as MNHEY and CDR2 as SVGEGT. The CDR3 here is CASSWTGYEQFF. The DNA of the CDR3 is TGTGCCAGCAGTTGGACAGGGTATGAGCAGTTCTTC.

The rearrangement links TRBV5-4 to TRBJ2-7; D uncertain. CDR1 is SGHNT and CDR2 is YYREEE in the germline V gene (reference sequence). This CDR3 is built from 13 residues. The ends were cut back, 2 bases at V and 0 bases at J, with 6 bases in the middle. CDR3 loop: CASSLFSSYEQYF. In nucleotides, the CDR3 is TGTGCCAGCAGCTTATTCAGCTCCTACGAGCAGTACTTC.

This rearrangement joins TRBV5-1 to TRBJ2-1; TRBD2 matches at 8 bases. In germline, CDR1 is SGHRS, CDR2 YFSETQ. The length of the CDR3 is 14 residues. Losses at the gene ends were 7 bases for V and 4 bases for J; bases not matched to a gene: 7. CDR3 residues: CASGSGGLYNEQFF. In DNA form, the CDR3 reads TGCGCCAGCGGCAGCGGGGGCCTTTACAATGAGCAGTTCTTC.

As concerns this clone: Other DNA sequences in this sample translate to the same CDR3. The chain couples TRBV2 to TRBJ2-2, with 10 positions matching TRBD1. CDR3 length: 13 residues. CDR1 is SNHLY and CDR2 is FYNNEI in the germline V gene. The junction had 2 bases not matched to a gene; V was cut back by 8 bases and J by 5 bases. The CDR3, as DNA: TGTGCCAGCTCGGGACAGGGGACCGGGGAGCTGTTTTTT. As protein: CASSGQGTGELFF.

V is TRBV19 and J is TRBJ1-1, with TRBD1 matching 8 bases. Trimming cost V 5 bases and J 2 bases; bases outside gene matches: 7. The germline V gene encodes CDR1 LNHDA and CDR2 SQIVND (reference sequence). The CDR3 length is 15 residues. The CDR3 DNA reads TGTGCCAGTAGTCTCGGACAGGGTGGAAACACTGAAGCTTTCTTT. Translating gives CASSLGQGGNTEAFF.